This T cell receptor beta chain was sequenced for a study of T cell responses to AZD1222 COVID-19 vaccine (dated by TCRdb to 2020 to 2023). About the study as a whole: A total of 230 to 250 trial participants underwent TCR sequencing, of whom about 210 had received two doses of AZD1222 and some 25 had received two doses of the MenACWY control vaccine. Trial participants were enrolled into age subgroups of 18-55, 56-69 and 70-plus years, which contained around 140, 26 and 57 TCR-sequenced participants, respectively. Study-wide conclusions, independent of this receptor: Participants were mostly white British and included more females than males, and it was suggested by the authors that clonal diversity may have been underestimated. In the small 56-69-year group, the increase in depth fell short of significance, most likely because of low power. A significant rise in spike-specific TCR breadth and depth was observed after two AZD1222 doses relative to day 0 and relative to MenACWY recipients. Because no day 14 peak-response samples were available, repertoires were characterized only after the peak T cell response. Conclusions about previously exposed vaccinees are limited because only six or seven AZD1222 recipients were SARS-CoV-2 seropositive at baseline. Epitopes outside the regions mutated in the B.1.351 and B.1.1.7 variants were reportedly recognized by nearly half of the unique spike-specific TCRs. CD4 TCRs associated with the vaccine covered the entire spike protein, and the dominant responses were in regions 160-218 and 743-854.

V gives up 0 bases and J gives up 1 base, and the segment between their germline ends measures 10 bases. Based on the germline V gene, the CDR1 and CDR2 sequences are SGDLS and YYNGEE. Counted from cysteine to phenylalanine, this CDR3 has 15 amino acids. The sequence is cut down to CDR3 DNA, 45 bases in frame from base 1. The CDR3 regions of human TCRbeta chains were analyzed by immunosequencing. The source study handled its data this way. TCRs in the repertoires were compared against a reference library of SARS-CoV-2-specific TCRs that had been generated with the MIRA antigen-specificity platform. Breadth meant the fraction of unique TCRs that were SARS-CoV-2-associated, whereas depth meant the fraction of total T cells that were SARS-CoV-2-associated. Each spike-specific TCR was assigned to its reactive spike region and to a CD4 or CD8 class using the MIRA data. Log10-transformed breadth and depth values were compared by one-way ANOVA with Sidak's multiple comparisons tests. As stored in TCRdb, this immuneACCESS dataset retains in-frame rearrangements with V and J assigned. A fraction of the clones does not appear; measured against another copy, unresolved V genes explain less than half of the discrepancy, and the remainder lacks a known reason. V and J calls and clone size are given by that table; D and trimming were obtained from the DNA. The sample includes over 130,000 clones, with about 90% observed a single time. Roughly 7.1% of the sample rests with the top ten.

What this sample's time point label stands for: about 28 days (+/-7) after the second vaccine dose. The sample's treatment or condition label, decoded: meningococcal conjugate vaccine given as trial control. Vaccinee samples were obtained from the UK trials COV001 and COV002, which included a single-blind randomized controlled phase 2/3 trial of AZD1222 (ChAdOx1 nCoV-19) in healthy adults. For TCRbeta chain sequencing, PBMC samples from trial participants were taken at day 0 and at day 28 after the second dose. Comment on this clone: The antigen this receptor binds is unknown. No base quality values were provided; no much bigger clone lies one nucleotide off.

The chain couples TRBV9 to TRBJ1-1; 5 matching bases give a weak D call of TRBD1. The sequence came from an adult who received the MenACWY meningococcal vaccine as a control. The material was peripheral blood, obtained 28 days after the second dose of the MenACWY control vaccine. The nucleotide sequence is TGTGCCAGCAGCGTAGAGGGGCAGGGGAACACTGAAGCTTTCTTT. It translates to CASSVEGQGNTEAFF.